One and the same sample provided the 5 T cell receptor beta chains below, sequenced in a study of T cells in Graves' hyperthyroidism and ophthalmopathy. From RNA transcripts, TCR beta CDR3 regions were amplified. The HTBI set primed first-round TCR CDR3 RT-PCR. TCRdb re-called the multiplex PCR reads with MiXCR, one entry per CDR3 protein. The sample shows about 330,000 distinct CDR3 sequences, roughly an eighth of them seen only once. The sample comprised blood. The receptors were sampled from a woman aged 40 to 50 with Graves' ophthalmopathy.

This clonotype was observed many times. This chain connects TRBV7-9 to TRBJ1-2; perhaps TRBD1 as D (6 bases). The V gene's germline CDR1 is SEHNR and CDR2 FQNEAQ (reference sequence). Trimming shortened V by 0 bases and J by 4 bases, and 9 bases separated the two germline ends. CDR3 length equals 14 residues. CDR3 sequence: CASSLAGQTYGYTF. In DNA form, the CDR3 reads TGTGCCAGCAGCTTAGCTGGACAGACCTATGGCTACACCTTC.

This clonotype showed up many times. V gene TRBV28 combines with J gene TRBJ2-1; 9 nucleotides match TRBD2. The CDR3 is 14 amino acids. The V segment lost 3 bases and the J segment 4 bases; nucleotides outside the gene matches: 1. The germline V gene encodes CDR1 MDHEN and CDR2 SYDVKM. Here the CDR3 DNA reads TGTGCCAGCAGTTTCCTAGCGGGGTACAATGAGCAGTTCTTC. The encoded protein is CASSFLAGYNEQFF.

Here the CDR3 DNA reads TGTGCCAGCAGTTACTCTACAGGGTGGGGTCAGCCCCAGCATTTT. It yields the protein CASSYSTGWGQPQHF. The rearrangement joins TRBV6-2 or TRBV6-3 to TRBJ1-5; possible D gene TRBD1, 6 bases. Deletions cut 0 bases from V and 6 bases from J, with 12 bases between. This CDR3 spans 15 amino acids. CDR1 MNHEY and CDR2 SVGEGT come from the germline V gene.

CDR3 sequence (DNA): TGTGCCAGTACGGGACTTAGGCCTGGCTACACCTTC. Translating it yields CASTGLRPGYTF. The J gene is TRBJ1-2, the V gene TRBV19; maybe TRBD1 (5 bases). With 7 bases removed from V and 7 bases from J, the gap between germline ends came to 13 bases. This CDR3 contains 12 residues. Germline V gene lookup returns CDR1 LNHDA and CDR2 SQIVND (reference sequence).

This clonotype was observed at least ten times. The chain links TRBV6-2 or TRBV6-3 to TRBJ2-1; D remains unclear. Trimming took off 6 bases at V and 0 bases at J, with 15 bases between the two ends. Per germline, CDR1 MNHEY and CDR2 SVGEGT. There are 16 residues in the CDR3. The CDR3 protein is CASRKGRVLSYNEQFF. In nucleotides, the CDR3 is TGTGCCAGCAGAAAAGGACGGGTACTCTCCTACAATGAGCAGTTCTTC.